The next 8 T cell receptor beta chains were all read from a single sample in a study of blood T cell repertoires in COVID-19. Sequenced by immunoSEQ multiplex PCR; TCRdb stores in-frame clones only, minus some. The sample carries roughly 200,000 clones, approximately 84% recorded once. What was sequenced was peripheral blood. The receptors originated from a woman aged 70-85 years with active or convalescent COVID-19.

The CDR3 DNA reads TGTGCCAGCAGTTATGCCCTCGGCAGGCCTCGCTCTGGAAACACCATATATTTT. Translating gives CASSYALGRPRSGNTIYF. The V and J genes are TRBV6-2 or TRBV6-3 and TRBJ1-3; D unclear. The CDR3 is 18 amino acids. Germline CDR1 is MNHEY and CDR2 is SVGEGT. The V end lost 3 bases, the J end lost 0 bases, and 18 bases lay between the germline ends.

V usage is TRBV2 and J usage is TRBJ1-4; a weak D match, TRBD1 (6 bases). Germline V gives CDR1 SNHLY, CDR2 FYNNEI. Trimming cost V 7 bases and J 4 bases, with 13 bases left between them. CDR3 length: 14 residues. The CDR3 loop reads CASITGTNNEKLFF. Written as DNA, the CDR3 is TGTGCCAGCATTACCGGGACAAATAATGAAAAACTGTTTTTT.

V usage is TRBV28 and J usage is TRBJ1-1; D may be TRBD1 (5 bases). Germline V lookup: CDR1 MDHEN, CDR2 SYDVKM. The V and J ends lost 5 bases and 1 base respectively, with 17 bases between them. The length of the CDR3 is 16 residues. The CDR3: CASSAYPGGGNTEAFF. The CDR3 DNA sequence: TGTGCCAGCAGTGCCTACCCCGGGGGTGGGAACACTGAAGCTTTCTTT.

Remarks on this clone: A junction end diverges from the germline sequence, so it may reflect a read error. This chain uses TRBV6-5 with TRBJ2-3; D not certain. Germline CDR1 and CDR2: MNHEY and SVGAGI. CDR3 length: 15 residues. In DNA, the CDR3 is TGTGCCAGCAGTGACTCCTTGGGCCCCACAGATACGCAGTATTTT. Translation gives CASSDSLGPTDTQYF.

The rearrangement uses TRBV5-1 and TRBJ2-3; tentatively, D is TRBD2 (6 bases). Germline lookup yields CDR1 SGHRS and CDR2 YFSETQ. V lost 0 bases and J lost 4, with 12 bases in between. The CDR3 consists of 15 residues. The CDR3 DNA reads TGCGCCAGCAGCTTGGGACTAGATTTTCCAGATACGCAGTATTTT. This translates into CASSLGLDFPDTQYF.

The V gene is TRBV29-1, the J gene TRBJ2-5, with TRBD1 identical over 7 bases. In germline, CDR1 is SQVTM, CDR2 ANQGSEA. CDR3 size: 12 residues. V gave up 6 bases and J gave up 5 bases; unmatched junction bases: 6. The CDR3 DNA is TGCAGCGTGACAGGGCGTTGGGAGACCCAGTACTTC. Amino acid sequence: CSVTGRWETQYF.

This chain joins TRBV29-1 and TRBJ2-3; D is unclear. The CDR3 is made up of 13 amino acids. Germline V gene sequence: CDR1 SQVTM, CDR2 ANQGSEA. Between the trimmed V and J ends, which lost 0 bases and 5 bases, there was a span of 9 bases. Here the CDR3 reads CSVEDDWIDTQYF. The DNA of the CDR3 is TGCAGCGTTGAAGATGACTGGATAGATACGCAGTATTTT.

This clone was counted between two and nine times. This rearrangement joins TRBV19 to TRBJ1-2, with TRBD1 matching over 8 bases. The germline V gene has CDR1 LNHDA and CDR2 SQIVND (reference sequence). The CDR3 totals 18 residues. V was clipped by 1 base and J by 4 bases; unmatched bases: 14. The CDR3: CASSIVASRDRKFYGYTF. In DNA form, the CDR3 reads TGTGCCAGTAGTATAGTCGCTAGCCGGGACAGGAAATTCTATGGCTACACCTTC. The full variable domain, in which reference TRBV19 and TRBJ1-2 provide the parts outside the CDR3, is DGGITQSPKYLFRKEGQNVTLSCEQNLNHDAMYWYRQDPGQGLRLIYYSQIVNDFQKGDIAEGYSVSREKKESFPLTVTSAQKNPTAFYLCASSIVASRDRKFYGYTFGSGTRLTVV.